These T cell receptor beta chains were read from a single sample in a study of T cell responses to AZD1222 COVID-19 vaccine. Profiling relied on immunoSEQ multiplex PCR, and the TCRdb table lists in-frame clones only, not all of them. Of roughly 180,000 clones listed, roughly 88% are singletons. The sample here was peripheral blood, taken on day 0 of AZD1222 vaccination. Receptors originate from an adult in good health. Each CDR3 is given with its conserved first and last residue. D genes are given only for firm matches. A clone size is listed for some rows: how often the clone was seen (once, few, many), or a class if it is expanded.

CDR3 length: 12
D gene: .
V gene: TRBV12-3/TRBV12-4
clone size: .
J gene: TRBJ1-2
CDR3 protein: CASSFPGHGYTF
CDR3 DNA: TGTGCCAGCAGTTTCCCCGGGCATGGCTACACCTTC

CDR3 length: 12
D gene: .
V gene: TRBV24-1
clone size: once
J gene: TRBJ1-2
CDR3 protein: CATSPGDYGYTF
CDR3 DNA: TGTGCCACCAGTCCCGGGGACTATGGCTACACCTTC

CDR3 length: 13
D gene: .
V gene: TRBV27
clone size: .
J gene: TRBJ2-7
CDR3 protein: CASSLGQNYEQYF
CDR3 DNA: TGTGCCAGCAGCCTAGGACAGAACTACGAGCAGTACTTC

CDR3 length: 15
D gene: TRBD1
V gene: TRBV5-3
clone size: .
J gene: TRBJ2-7
CDR3 protein: CARTPRDRGSYEQYF
CDR3 DNA: TGTGCCAGAACCCCCCGGGACAGGGGCTCCTACGAGCAGTACTTC

CDR3 length: 14
D gene: .
V gene: TRBV13
clone size: .
J gene: TRBJ1-3
CDR3 protein: CASSDRSSGNTIYF
CDR3 DNA: TGTGCCAGCAGCGACAGATCGTCCGGAAACACCATATATTTT

CDR3 length: 15
D gene: .
V gene: TRBV6-4
clone size: .
J gene: TRBJ2-7
CDR3 protein: CASSDRDRGLYEQYF
CDR3 DNA: TGTGCCAGCAGTGACAGAGACAGAGGTTTATACGAGCAGTACTTC

CDR3 length: 12
D gene: .
V gene: TRBV30
clone size: .
J gene: TRBJ1-5
CDR3 protein: CAWAFENQPQHF
CDR3 DNA: TGTGCCTGGGCATTTGAAAATCAGCCCCAGCATTTT

CDR3 length: 15
D gene: TRBD2
V gene: TRBV18
clone size: .
J gene: TRBJ2-1
CDR3 protein: CASSPRSGGYNEQFF
CDR3 DNA: TGTGCCAGCTCACCACGGAGCGGGGGCTACAATGAGCAGTTCTTC

CDR3 length: 12
D gene: .
V gene: TRBV12-3/TRBV12-4
clone size: .
J gene: TRBJ2-5
CDR3 protein: CASSPSQTQWYF
CDR3 DNA: TGTGCCAGCAGCCCCAGCCAGACCCAGTGGTACTTC

CDR3 length: 15
D gene: TRBD1
V gene: TRBV6-5
clone size: .
J gene: TRBJ1-1
CDR3 protein: CASSSTGVGNTEAFF
CDR3 DNA: TGTGCCAGCAGTAGTACAGGGGTAGGCAACACTGAAGCTTTCTTT

CDR3 length: 11
D gene: .
V gene: TRBV29-1
clone size: .
J gene: TRBJ1-2
CDR3 protein: CSFVGGYGYTF
CDR3 DNA: TGCAGCTTCGTAGGGGGCTATGGCTACACCTTC

CDR3 length: 13
D gene: .
V gene: TRBV15
clone size: .
J gene: TRBJ1-2
CDR3 protein: CATSRTTGSGYTF
CDR3 DNA: TGTGCCACCAGCAGAACAACAGGGTCGGGCTACACCTTC

CDR3 length: 16
D gene: .
V gene: TRBV4-1
clone size: .
J gene: TRBJ2-7
CDR3 protein: CASSQEGGSGVGEQYF
CDR3 DNA: TGCGCCAGCAGCCAAGAGGGGGGTTCCGGGGTAGGAGAGCAGTACTTC

CDR3 length: 12
D gene: .
V gene: TRBV5-4
clone size: once
J gene: TRBJ2-3
CDR3 protein: CASSPSTDTQYF
CDR3 DNA: TGTGCCAGCAGCCCCAGCACAGATACGCAGTATTTT

CDR3 length: 14
D gene: TRBD1
V gene: TRBV2
clone size: few
J gene: TRBJ2-7
CDR3 protein: CASSRQGGPYEQYF
CDR3 DNA: TGTGCCAGCAGCCGACAGGGGGGACCCTACGAGCAGTACTTC

CDR3 length: 15
D gene: TRBD1
V gene: TRBV25-1
clone size: .
J gene: TRBJ1-6
CDR3 protein: CASSDWTGGHSPLHF
CDR3 DNA: TGTGCCAGCAGTGACTGGACAGGGGGGCATTCACCCCTCCACTTT

CDR3 length: 15
D gene: TRBD1
V gene: TRBV19
clone size: .
J gene: TRBJ1-6
CDR3 protein: CASSVGQGEGSPLHF
CDR3 DNA: TGTGCCAGTAGTGTGGGACAGGGGGAAGGCTCACCCCTCCACTTT

CDR3 length: 14
D gene: .
V gene: TRBV28
clone size: .
J gene: TRBJ2-1
CDR3 protein: CASWGSSSYNEQFF
CDR3 DNA: TGTGCCAGCTGGGGAAGTAGCTCCTACAATGAGCAGTTCTTC

CDR3 length: 17
D gene: TRBD1
V gene: TRBV30
clone size: few
J gene: TRBJ2-2
CDR3 protein: CACLDPATGGPGGELFF
CDR3 DNA: TGTGCCTGCCTCGACCCGGCGACAGGGGGCCCAGGAGGGGAGCTGTTTTTT

CDR3 length: 15
D gene: TRBD1
V gene: TRBV28
clone size: few
J gene: TRBJ1-1
CDR3 protein: CASRSAGTGRTEAFF
CDR3 DNA: TGTGCCAGCAGGTCTGCCGGGACAGGGAGGACTGAAGCTTTCTTT

CDR3 length: 15
D gene: .
V gene: TRBV5-1
clone size: .
J gene: TRBJ2-3
CDR3 protein: CASSLGETFTDTQYF
CDR3 DNA: TGCGCCAGCAGCTTGGGGGAGACCTTCACAGATACGCAGTATTTT

CDR3 length: 13
D gene: .
V gene: TRBV6-5
clone size: few
J gene: TRBJ1-1
CDR3 protein: CASIDSLNTEAFF
CDR3 DNA: TGTGCCAGCATCGACAGCCTGAACACTGAAGCTTTCTTT

CDR3 length: 14
D gene: .
V gene: TRBV7-9
clone size: .
J gene: TRBJ1-5
CDR3 protein: CASSPEEGNQPQHF
CDR3 DNA: TGTGCCAGCAGCCCCGAAGAGGGCAATCAGCCCCAGCATTTT

CDR3 length: 13
D gene: .
V gene: TRBV7-3
clone size: .
J gene: TRBJ2-7
CDR3 protein: CASSRMASDEQYF
CDR3 DNA: TGTGCCAGCAGCCGAATGGCTAGCGATGAGCAGTACTTC

CDR3 length: 16
D gene: TRBD1
V gene: TRBV6-1
clone size: .
J gene: TRBJ1-2
CDR3 protein: CASSVLGQGFNYGYTF
CDR3 DNA: TGTGCCAGCAGTGTTTTAGGACAGGGGTTTAACTATGGCTACACCTTC

CDR3 length: 15
D gene: .
V gene: TRBV29-1
clone size: .
J gene: TRBJ2-3
CDR3 protein: CSVGTSGVRADTQYF
CDR3 DNA: TGCAGCGTGGGCACCTCGGGAGTTCGCGCAGATACGCAGTATTTT